A selection of T cell receptor beta chains follows, all from one sample in a study of control samples from healthy donors and cancer patients. Produced via immunoSEQ multiplex PCR; TCRdb's table is partial and in-frame only. The sample lists roughly 89,000 clones; roughly 91% were seen once. Source material: blood. These receptors originate from a man aged 45-60 years in good health. The CDR3 runs from the conserved cysteine through the conserved F or W.

j_call: TRBJ1-5
v_call: TRBV19
cdr3_aa: CASSVGQGKGNNQPQHF

j_call: TRBJ2-7
v_call: TRBV12-3/TRBV12-4
cdr3_aa: CASSLGGVEEQYF

j_call: TRBJ2-5
v_call: TRBV10-1
cdr3_aa: CASKRQPQETQYF

j_call: TRBJ2-1
v_call: TRBV7-2
cdr3_aa: CASSFRRLAGVNNEQFF

j_call: TRBJ2-7
v_call: TRBV29-1
cdr3_aa: CSGSFGSNYEQYF

j_call: TRBJ1-2
v_call: TRBV14
cdr3_aa: CASSQVTANYGYTF

j_call: TRBJ2-7
v_call: TRBV5-8
cdr3_aa: CASSWTGDHEQYF

j_call: TRBJ1-1
v_call: TRBV12-3/TRBV12-4
cdr3_aa: CASSRTGGEAFF

j_call: TRBJ2-7
v_call: TRBV5-6
cdr3_aa: CASSDKPGQPARYEQYF

j_call: TRBJ2-1
v_call: TRBV9
cdr3_aa: CASSVDRSGGDEQFF

j_call: TRBJ2-1
v_call: TRBV7-9
cdr3_aa: CASSPAGGRYNEQFF

j_call: TRBJ1-1
v_call: TRBV5-6
cdr3_aa: CASSLPRRTEAFF

j_call: TRBJ1-5
v_call: TRBV7-9
cdr3_aa: CASSLAVSSEPQHF

j_call: TRBJ2-7
v_call: TRBV12-5
cdr3_aa: CATRRDSSYEQYF

j_call: TRBJ1-5
v_call: TRBV2
cdr3_aa: CASSATGGSNQPQHF

j_call: TRBJ1-1
v_call: TRBV6-2/TRBV6-3
cdr3_aa: CASSHPLDRGQTEAFF

j_call: TRBJ2-1
v_call: TRBV5-1
cdr3_aa: CASSASKGGREQFF

j_call: TRBJ1-1
v_call: TRBV10-3
cdr3_aa: CAISESGGQLNTEAFF

j_call: TRBJ1-3
v_call: TRBV11-2
cdr3_aa: CASSLDSLSGNTIYF

j_call: TRBJ1-1
v_call: TRBV6-4
cdr3_aa: CASSRRLNTEAFF

j_call: TRBJ2-7
v_call: TRBV12-3/TRBV12-4
cdr3_aa: CASSFWAFDEQYF

j_call: TRBJ1-2
v_call: TRBV7-2
cdr3_aa: CASSLGSGGAGRNGYTF

j_call: TRBJ2-7
v_call: TRBV27
cdr3_aa: CASSFRQGFHEQYF

j_call: TRBJ1-2
v_call: TRBV3-1/TRBV3-2
cdr3_aa: CASSHPAGAGVYTF

j_call: TRBJ2-3
v_call: TRBV29-1
cdr3_aa: CSVEGQWGDTQYF

j_call: TRBJ1-6
v_call: TRBV15
cdr3_aa: CATSRGGGIYNSPLHF

j_call: TRBJ1-6
v_call: TRBV11-3
cdr3_aa: CASSFPLRRSPLHF

j_call: TRBJ1-1
v_call: TRBV7-2
cdr3_aa: CASSPPATEAFF

j_call: TRBJ1-5
v_call: TRBV15
cdr3_aa: CATSSTLDQPQHF

j_call: TRBJ1-2
v_call: TRBV5-6
cdr3_aa: CASSLGTSNYGYTF

j_call: TRBJ2-3
v_call: TRBV12-5
cdr3_aa: CASGLGLSGVTDTQYF

j_call: TRBJ1-1
v_call: TRBV7-2
cdr3_aa: CASSLGQTNTEAFF

j_call: TRBJ2-7
v_call: TRBV6-5
cdr3_aa: CASSSRSQGTYEQYF

j_call: TRBJ1-1
v_call: TRBV19
cdr3_aa: CASRGSGTEAFF

j_call: TRBJ2-1
v_call: TRBV18
cdr3_aa: CASSHEGVRGHEQFF

j_call: TRBJ1-1
v_call: TRBV25-1
cdr3_aa: CASSWKVNTEAFF

j_call: TRBJ1-1
v_call: TRBV5-6
cdr3_aa: CASSLVRAEAFF

j_call: TRBJ1-2
v_call: TRBV19
cdr3_aa: CASSRDSTNYGYTF

j_call: TRBJ1-2
v_call: TRBV10-2
cdr3_aa: CASSEKGNPRLYYGYTF

j_call: TRBJ1-2
v_call: TRBV14
cdr3_aa: CASSGGANYGYTF

j_call: TRBJ1-2
v_call: TRBV2
cdr3_aa: CASNDRDWGYTF

j_call: TRBJ2-2
v_call: TRBV14
cdr3_aa: CASSPRVTGELFF

j_call: TRBJ1-4
v_call: TRBV27
cdr3_aa: CASSLFRQVAGSNEKLFF

j_call: TRBJ2-7
v_call: TRBV10-3
cdr3_aa: CAISANDRTYEQYF

j_call: TRBJ1-5
v_call: TRBV7-9
cdr3_aa: CASSFDSSNQPQHF

j_call: TRBJ2-3
v_call: TRBV3-1/TRBV3-2
cdr3_aa: CASSHFSNGLAGGPTTDTQYF

j_call: TRBJ2-1
v_call: TRBV7-2
cdr3_aa: CASSPRSGQANEQFF

j_call: TRBJ1-4
v_call: TRBV7-9
cdr3_aa: CASSLDEGKLFF

j_call: TRBJ2-7
v_call: TRBV4-1
cdr3_aa: CASSQPTGGEQYF

j_call: TRBJ1-1
v_call: TRBV19
cdr3_aa: CASGGQMNTEAFF

j_call: TRBJ1-1
v_call: TRBV29-1
cdr3_aa: CSVEGQANTEAFF

j_call: TRBJ1-3
v_call: TRBV7-9
cdr3_aa: CASSSLTGNTIYF

j_call: TRBJ1-5
v_call: TRBV2
cdr3_aa: CASSTQGNNQPQHF

j_call: TRBJ1-6
v_call: TRBV7-8
cdr3_aa: CASSLRQQLTSPLHF

j_call: TRBJ2-3
v_call: TRBV6-2/TRBV6-3
cdr3_aa: CASSPAGLAQAGTQYF

j_call: TRBJ2-3
v_call: TRBV19
cdr3_aa: CASSYMDTDTQYF

j_call: TRBJ2-1
v_call: TRBV6-2/TRBV6-3
cdr3_aa: CASSYGSGGFF

j_call: TRBJ1-2
v_call: TRBV29-1
cdr3_aa: CSVVGTYGYTF

j_call: TRBJ1-1
v_call: TRBV5-1
cdr3_aa: CASNSWGANTEAFF